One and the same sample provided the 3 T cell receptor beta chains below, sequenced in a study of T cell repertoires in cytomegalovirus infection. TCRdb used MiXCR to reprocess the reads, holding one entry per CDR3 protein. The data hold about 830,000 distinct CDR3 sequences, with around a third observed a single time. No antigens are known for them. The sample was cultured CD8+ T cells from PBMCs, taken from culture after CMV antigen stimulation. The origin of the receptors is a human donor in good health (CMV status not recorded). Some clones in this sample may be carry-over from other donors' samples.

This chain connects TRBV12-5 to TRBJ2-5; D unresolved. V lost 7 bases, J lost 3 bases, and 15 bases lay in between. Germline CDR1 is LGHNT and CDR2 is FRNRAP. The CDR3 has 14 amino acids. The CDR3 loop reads CASALGPLEETQYF. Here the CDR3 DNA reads TGTGCTAGTGCCCTCGGGCCCTTGGAAGAGACCCAGTACTTC.

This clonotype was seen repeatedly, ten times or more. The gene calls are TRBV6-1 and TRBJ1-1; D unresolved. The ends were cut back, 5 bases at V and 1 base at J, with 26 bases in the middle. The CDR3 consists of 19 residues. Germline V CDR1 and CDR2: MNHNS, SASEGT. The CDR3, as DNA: TGTGCCAGCAGTATCCGGGCCTGGGCCAAACCCTACCCGAACACTGAAGCTTTCTTT. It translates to CASSIRAWAKPYPNTEAFF.

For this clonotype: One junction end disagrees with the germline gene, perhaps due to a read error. The CDR3, as DNA: TGTGTCAGCAGTTTAAAGGGCCTCCGGGATAACTATGGCTACACCTTC. This sequence encodes CVSSLKGLRDNYGYTF. V is TRBV12-3 or TRBV12-4 and J is TRBJ1-2; no definite D call. The CDR3 extends over 16 amino acids.